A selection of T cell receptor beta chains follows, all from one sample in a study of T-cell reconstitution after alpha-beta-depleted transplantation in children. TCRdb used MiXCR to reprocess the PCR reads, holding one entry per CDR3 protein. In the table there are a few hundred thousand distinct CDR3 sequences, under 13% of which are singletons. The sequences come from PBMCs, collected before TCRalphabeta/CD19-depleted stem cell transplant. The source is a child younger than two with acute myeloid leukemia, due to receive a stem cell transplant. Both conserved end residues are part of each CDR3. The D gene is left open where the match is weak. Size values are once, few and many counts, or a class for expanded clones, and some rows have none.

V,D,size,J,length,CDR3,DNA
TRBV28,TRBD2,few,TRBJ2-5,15,CASSSSGRAEETQYF,TGTGCCAGCAGTTCTAGCGGGAGGGCCGAGGAGACCCAGTACTTC
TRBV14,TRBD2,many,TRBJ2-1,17,CASSQWEAGGPYNEQFF,TGTGCCAGCAGCCAATGGGAGGCGGGAGGGCCTTACAATGAGCAGTTCTTC
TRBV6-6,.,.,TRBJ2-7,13,CASSYGAPYEQYF,TGTGCCAGCAGTTACGGGGCCCCCTACGAGCAGTACTTC
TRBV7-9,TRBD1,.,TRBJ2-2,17,CASSLVGRTGLTGELFF,TGTGCCAGCAGCTTAGTAGGCCGGACAGGGCTGACCGGGGAGCTGTTTTTT
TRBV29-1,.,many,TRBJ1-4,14,CSVDTGDLNEKLFF,TGCAGCGTTGATACAGGAGACCTTAATGAAAAACTGTTTTTT
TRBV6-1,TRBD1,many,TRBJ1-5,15,CASSPRGQGDQPQHF,TGTGCCAGCAGTCCTAGGGGACAGGGTGATCAGCCCCAGCATTTT
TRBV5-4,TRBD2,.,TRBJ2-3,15,CASSFPSGRSNTQYF,TGTGCCAGCAGCTTTCCCAGCGGGAGAAGTAATACGCAGTATTTT
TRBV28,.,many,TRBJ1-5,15,CATPRDRGSNQPQHF,TGTGCCACCCCGAGGGACCGCGGCTCGAATCAGCCCCAGCATTTT
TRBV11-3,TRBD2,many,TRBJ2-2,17,CASSHPGTSGRVGELFF,TGTGCCAGCAGCCACCCAGGGACTAGCGGGAGAGTCGGGGAGCTGTTTTTT
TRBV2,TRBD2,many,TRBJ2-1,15,CASSLGLAGSNEQFF,TGTGCCAGCAGTTTGGGACTAGCGGGAAGCAATGAGCAGTTCTTC
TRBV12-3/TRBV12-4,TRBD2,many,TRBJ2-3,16,CASSLGSGIETDTQYF,TGTGCCAGCAGTTTAGGCAGCGGGATCGAGACAGATACGCAGTATTTT
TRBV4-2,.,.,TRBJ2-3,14,CASSPGLISDTQYF,TGTGCCAGCAGCCCAGGACTCATCTCAGATACGCAGTATTTT
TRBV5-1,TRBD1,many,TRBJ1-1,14,CASSLQSTGTKAFF,TGCGCCAGCAGCTTACAATCGACAGGGACTAAGGCTTTCTTT
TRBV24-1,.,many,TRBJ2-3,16,CATSDAVRHSTDTQYF,TGTGCCACCAGTGATGCAGTGCGGCACAGCACAGATACGCAGTATTTT
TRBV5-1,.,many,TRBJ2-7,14,CASSKGTLSYEQYF,TGCGCCAGCAGTAAGGGCACTCTCTCCTACGAGCAGTACTTC
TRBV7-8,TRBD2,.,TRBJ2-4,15,CASSLTGRSQNIQYF,TGTGCCAGCAGCTTAACCGGGAGGTCCCAAAACATTCAGTACTTC
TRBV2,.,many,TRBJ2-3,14,CASSERLVADTQYF,TGTGCCAGCAGTGAACGTCTAGTCGCCGATACGCAGTATTTT
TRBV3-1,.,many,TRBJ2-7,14,CASSQAGVYYEQYF,TGTGCCAGCAGCCAAGCGGGAGTCTACTACGAGCAGTACTTC
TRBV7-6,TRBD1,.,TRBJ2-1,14,CASSSGTVDNEQFF,TGTGCCAGCAGCTCCGGGACAGTGGACAATGAGCAGTTCTTC
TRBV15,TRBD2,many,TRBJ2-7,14,CATSRERGLPEQYF,TGTGCCACCAGCAGAGAAAGGGGACTACCCGAGCAGTACTTC
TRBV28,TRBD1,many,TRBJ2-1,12,CASTLQGNEQFF,TGTGCCAGCACCCTACAGGGGAATGAGCAGTTCTTC
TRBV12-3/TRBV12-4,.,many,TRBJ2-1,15,CASSPSDRTYNEQFF,TGTGCCAGCAGTCCCAGCGACAGGACCTACAATGAGCAGTTCTTC
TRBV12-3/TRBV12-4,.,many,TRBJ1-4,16,CASTPGGGQRGEKLFF,TGTGCCAGCACCCCCGGTGGGGGGCAAAGGGGTGAAAAACTGTTTTTT
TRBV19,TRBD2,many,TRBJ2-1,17,CASSTRSGGRVYNEQFF,TGTGCCAGTAGTACACGCTCGGGAGGAAGGGTCTACAATGAGCAGTTCTTC
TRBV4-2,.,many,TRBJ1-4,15,CASSYKVGGDEKLFF,TGTGCCAGCAGCTACAAGGTCGGGGGCGATGAAAAACTGTTTTTT
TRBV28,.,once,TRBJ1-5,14,CASSLLGGGQPQHF,TGTGCCAGCAGTTTATTAGGGGGGGGCCAGCCCCAGCATTTT
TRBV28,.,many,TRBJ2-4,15,CASSSTGTAKNIQYF,TGTGCCAGCAGTAGTACAGGGACGGCCAAAAACATTCAGTACTTC
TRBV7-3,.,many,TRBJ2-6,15,CASSLGGSGANVLTF,TGTGCCAGCAGCTTAGGGGGCTCTGGGGCCAACGTCCTGACTTTC
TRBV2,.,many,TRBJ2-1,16,CASSPPGWSSYNEQFF,TGTGCCAGCAGCCCCCCCGGGTGGAGCTCCTACAATGAGCAGTTCTTC
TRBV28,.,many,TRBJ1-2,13,CASRSGWDYGYTF,TGTGCCAGCAGATCAGGGTGGGACTATGGCTACACCTTC
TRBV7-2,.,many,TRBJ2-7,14,CASSQGPGPYEQYF,TGTGCCAGCAGCCAGGGTCCTGGCCCTTACGAGCAGTACTTC
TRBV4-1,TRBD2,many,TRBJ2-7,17,CASSQTEGLAGEYEQYF,TGCGCCAGCAGCCAAACCGAGGGACTAGCGGGAGAGTACGAGCAGTACTTC
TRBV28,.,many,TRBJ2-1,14,CASSLVGHGNEQFF,TGTGCCAGCAGTTTGGTAGGCCACGGGAATGAGCAGTTCTTC
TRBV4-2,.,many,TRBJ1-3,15,CASSQEQQSGNTIYF,TGTGCCAGCAGCCAGGAACAGCAAAGTGGAAACACCATATATTTT
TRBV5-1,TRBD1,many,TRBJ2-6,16,CASSWGQGAGANVLTF,TGCGCCAGCAGCTGGGGACAGGGGGCCGGGGCCAACGTCCTGACTTTC
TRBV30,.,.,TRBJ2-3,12,CAWSEGTDTQYF,TGTGCCTGGAGCGAGGGCACAGATACGCAGTATTTT
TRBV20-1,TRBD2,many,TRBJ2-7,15,CSARPGLAGTYEQYF,TGCAGTGCTAGACCGGGACTAGCGGGAACCTACGAGCAGTACTTC
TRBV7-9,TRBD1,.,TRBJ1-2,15,CASSLGQGALNGYTF,TGTGCCAGCAGCTTAGGGCAGGGGGCGCTTAATGGCTACACCTTC
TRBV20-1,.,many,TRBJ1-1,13,CSAIMVTNTEAFF,TGCAGTGCCATAATGGTTACGAACACTGAAGCTTTCTTT
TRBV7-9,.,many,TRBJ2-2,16,CASSFYRGATTGELFF,TGTGCCAGCAGCTTTTATCGGGGGGCGACCACCGGGGAGCTGTTTTTT
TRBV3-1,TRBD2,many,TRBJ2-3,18,CASSQRGRGGSSTDTQYF,TGTGCCAGCAGCCAAAGGGGACGGGGGGGTTCTAGCACAGATACGCAGTATTTT
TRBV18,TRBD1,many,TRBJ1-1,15,CASSPSGTGGSWAFF,TGTGCCAGCTCACCATCCGGGACAGGCGGATCTTGGGCTTTCTTT
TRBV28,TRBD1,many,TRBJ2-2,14,CASTLTGGNGELFF,TGTGCCAGCACCCTGACAGGGGGCAACGGGGAGCTGTTTTTT
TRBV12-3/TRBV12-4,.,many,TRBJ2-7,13,CASSLAGTEKQYF,TGTGCCAGCAGTTTAGCCGGGACCGAGAAGCAGTACTTC
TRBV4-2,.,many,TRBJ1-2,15,CASSQGGQTNYGYTF,TGTGCCAGCAGCCAAGGCGGGCAGACTAACTATGGCTACACCTTC
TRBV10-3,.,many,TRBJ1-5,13,CATGRVGDQPQHF,TGTGCCACGGGGAGGGTTGGGGATCAGCCCCAGCATTTT
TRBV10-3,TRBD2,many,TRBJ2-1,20,CAISEGEAWTSGGPYNEQFF,TGTGCCATCAGTGAGGGGGAAGCCTGGACTAGCGGGGGACCCTACAATGAGCAGTTCTTC
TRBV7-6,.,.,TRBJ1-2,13,CASTPGLGRGYTF,TGTGCCAGCACCCCGGGGCTGGGGAGAGGCTACACCTTC
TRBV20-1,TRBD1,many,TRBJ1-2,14,CSASGTVKNYGYTF,TGCAGTGCCTCCGGGACAGTGAAAAACTATGGCTACACCTTC
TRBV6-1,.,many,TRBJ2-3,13,CASSEIGRAVEYF,TGTGCCAGCAGTGAAATCGGACGGGCCGTGGAGTATTTT